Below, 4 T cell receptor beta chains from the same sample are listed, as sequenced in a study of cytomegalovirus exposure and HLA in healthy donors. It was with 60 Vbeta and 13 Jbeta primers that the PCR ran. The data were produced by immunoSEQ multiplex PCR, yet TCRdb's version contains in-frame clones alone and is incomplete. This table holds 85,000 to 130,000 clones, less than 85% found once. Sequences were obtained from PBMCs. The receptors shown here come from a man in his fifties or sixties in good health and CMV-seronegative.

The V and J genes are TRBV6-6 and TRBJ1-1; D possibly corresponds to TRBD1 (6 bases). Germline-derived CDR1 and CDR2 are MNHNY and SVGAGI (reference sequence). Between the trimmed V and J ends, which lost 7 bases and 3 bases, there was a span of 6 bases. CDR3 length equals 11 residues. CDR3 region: CASKGDTEAFF. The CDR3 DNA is TGTGCCAGCAAGGGGGACACTGAAGCTTTCTTT.

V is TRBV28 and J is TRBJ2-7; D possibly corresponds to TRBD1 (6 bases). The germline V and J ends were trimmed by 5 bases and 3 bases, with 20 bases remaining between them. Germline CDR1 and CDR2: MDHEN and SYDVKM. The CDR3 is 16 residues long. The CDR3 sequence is CASSHLPGVGNYEQYV. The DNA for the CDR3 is TGTGCCAGCAGTCACCTCCCAGGGGTGGGGAACTACGAGCAGTACGTC.

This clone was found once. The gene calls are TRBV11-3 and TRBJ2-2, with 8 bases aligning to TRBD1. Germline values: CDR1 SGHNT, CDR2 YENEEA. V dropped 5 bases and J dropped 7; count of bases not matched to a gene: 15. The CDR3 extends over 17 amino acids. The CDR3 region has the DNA TGTGCCAGCAGCCTCGGGAAACTACAGGGGGAGAACGGGGAGCTGTTTTTT. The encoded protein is CASSLGKLQGENGELFF.

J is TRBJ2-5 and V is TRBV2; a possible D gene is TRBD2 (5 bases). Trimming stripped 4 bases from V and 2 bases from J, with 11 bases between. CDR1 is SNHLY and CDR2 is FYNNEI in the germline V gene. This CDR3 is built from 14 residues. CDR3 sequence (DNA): TGTGCCAGCAGTGGGCTATCGGGGCAAGAGACCCAGTACTTC. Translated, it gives CASSGLSGQETQYF.